Included here is one T cell receptor (beta chain) sequence, with context. The CDR3 is 15 amino acids. V dropped 4 bases and J dropped 5; count of bases not matched to a gene: 9. Germline V gene lookup returns CDR1 KGHSH and CDR2 LQKENI. This specimen comes from a study of preoperative IRX-2 immunotherapy in early breast cancer. The repertoire was sequenced with immunoSEQ multiplex PCR; TCRdb's copy has only in-frame clones and lacks some. This table has 40,000 to 45,000 clones, approximately 80% appearing once. Documented treatment: preoperative locoregional IRX-2 cytokine immunotherapy. This phase Ib study tested locoregional IRX-2 cytokine immunotherapy given before surgery.

Sequences were derived from tumor tissue, sampled after IRX-2 immunotherapy. The rearrangement joins TRBV18 to TRBJ2-7, with 9 bases matching TRBD2. This TCR derives from a human donor with breast cancer. The CDR3 sequence: CASSQNSGRSDEQYF. The CDR3 region has the DNA TGTGCCAGCTCACAAAATAGCGGGAGAAGTGACGAGCAGTACTTC.